Listed below are T cell receptor beta chains from one sample, sequenced in a study of cytomegalovirus exposure and HLA in healthy donors. Produced via immunoSEQ multiplex PCR; TCRdb's table is partial and in-frame only. The sample includes about 95,000 clones, about 78% seen only once; the top ten take about 4%. The sequenced sample was PBMCs. The receptors were gathered from a woman in her thirties or forties in good health and CMV-seropositive. CDR3s include the opening cysteine and the closing phenylalanine or tryptophan. A D gene is named only where the DNA matches it firmly. Clone size is stated in some rows and not others, as once, few, many or a class when expanded.

>TRBV28|TRBD1|TRBJ1-4|.
CASARQGRGSAEKLFF
TGTGCCAGTGCGAGACAGGGAAGGGGATCGGCCGAAAAACTGTTTTTT
>TRBV28|.|TRBJ2-3|.
CASQDSTDTQYF
TGTGCCAGTCAGGACTCCACAGATACGCAGTATTTT
>TRBV19|TRBD1|TRBJ2-2|few
CASSVDRDTGELFF
TGTGCCAGTAGCGTCGACAGGGACACCGGGGAGCTGTTTTTT
>TRBV2|TRBD2|TRBJ2-2|.
CASSDKREFGELFF
TGTGCCAGCAGTGACAAGCGGGAGTTCGGGGAGCTGTTTTTT
>TRBV6-5|TRBD2|TRBJ2-1|few
CASTKGLAGYNEQFF
TGTGCCAGCACCAAAGGACTAGCGGGATACAATGAGCAGTTCTTC
>TRBV6-6|TRBD1|TRBJ1-5|.
CASRRDSDQPQHF
TGTGCCAGCAGGAGGGACAGTGATCAGCCCCAGCATTTT
>TRBV18|.|TRBJ2-5|.
CASSGRQETQYF
TGTGCCAGCTCAGGCAGGCAAGAGACCCAGTACTTC
>TRBV28|TRBD1|TRBJ1-1|.
CASSSDREEAFF
TGTGCCAGCAGTTCCGACAGGGAGGAAGCTTTCTTT
>TRBV5-1|TRBD2|TRBJ2-7|once
CASSPGLGSYEQYF
TGCGCCAGCAGCCCGGGACTAGGCTCCTACGAGCAGTACTTC
>TRBV2|TRBD2|TRBJ2-1|.
CASSGGLAGVGEQFF
TGTGCCAGCAGTGGGGGACTAGCGGGAGTTGGTGAGCAGTTCTTC
>TRBV20-1|TRBD1|TRBJ1-1|few
CWTGRPEAFF
TGCTGGACAGGGAGGCCTGAAGCTTTCTTT
>TRBV19|.|TRBJ2-7|.
CASSIGGAAGTGLLYEQYF
TGTGCCAGTAGTATCGGGGGGGCTGCCGGGACAGGGTTACTCTACGAGCAGTACTTC
>TRBV6-1|.|TRBJ2-6|few
CASSADSSGANVLTF
TGTGCCAGCAGTGCCGACAGCTCTGGGGCCAACGTCCTGACTTTC
>TRBV6-1|TRBD1|TRBJ1-5|once
CASSAGQGGNQPQHF
TGTGCCAGCAGTGCGGGACAGGGGGGCAATCAGCCCCAGCATTTT
>TRBV5-8|.|TRBJ2-7|.
CASSLGEVRAYEQYF
TGTGCCAGCAGCTTGGGAGAGGTCAGAGCCTACGAGCAGTACTTC
>TRBV9|.|TRBJ2-3|.
CASSVGGEFTQYF
TGTGCCAGCAGCGTAGGTGGAGAATTTACGCAGTATTTT
>TRBV6-6|.|TRBJ2-5|.
CASSTGETQYF
TGTGCCAGCAGTACCGGAGAGACCCAGTACTTC
>TRBV10-3|TRBD1|TRBJ1-5|few
CAISEPVTGARGGNQPQHF
TGTGCCATCAGTGAGCCGGTGACAGGGGCCAGGGGTGGCAATCAGCCCCAGCATTTT
>TRBV10-1|.|TRBJ1-1|.
CASSDGGAVEAFF
TGCGCCAGCAGTGACGGGGGGGCCGTCGAAGCTTTCTTT
>TRBV5-1|.|TRBJ1-5|.
CASSLLGVGNQPQHF
TGCGCCAGCAGCTTGTTAGGGGTAGGGAATCAGCCCCAGCATTTT
>TRBV10-3|.|TRBJ2-2|.
CAISESGQGTDTGELFF
TGTGCCATCAGTGAGTCAGGGCAGGGAACGGACACCGGGGAGCTGTTTTTT
>TRBV19|.|TRBJ1-5|few
CAISRDSNQPQHF
TGTGCCATCAGCAGGGATAGCAATCAGCCCCAGCATTTT
>TRBV19|.|TRBJ2-7|once
CASSMVASEQYF
TGTGCCAGTAGTATGGTAGCCTCCGAGCAGTACTTC
>TRBV30|TRBD2|TRBJ2-5|.
CAWNTGLAGGETQYF
TGTGCCTGGAACACGGGACTAGCGGGAGGAGAGACCCAGTACTTC
>TRBV5-4|.|TRBJ1-2|.
CASSLGGTSNYGYTF
TGTGCCAGCAGCTTGGGCGGAACGAGCAACTATGGCTACACCTTC
>TRBV7-9|TRBD1|TRBJ2-7|.
CASSRTTGGAEREQYF
TGTGCCAGCAGCCGCACGACAGGGGGCGCAGAGAGGGAGCAGTACTTC
>TRBV29-1|.|TRBJ1-1|.
CSISWDTNTEAFF
TGCAGTATAAGTTGGGACACCAACACTGAAGCTTTCTTT
>TRBV5-1|TRBD2|TRBJ2-7|.
CASSYSGTSGGDEQYF
TGCGCCAGCAGCTATTCCGGGACTAGCGGTGGCGACGAGCAGTACTTC
>TRBV11-2|TRBD2|TRBJ2-5|.
CASRQDGGRADETQYF
TGTGCCAGCAGGCAGGATGGCGGGAGGGCCGACGAGACCCAGTACTTC
>TRBV7-6|.|TRBJ1-4|.
CASSSQAATNEKLFF
TGTGCCAGCAGCAGTCAGGCTGCAACTAATGAAAAACTGTTTTTT
>TRBV2|TRBD2|TRBJ2-5|once
CASKETSGSRETQYF
TGTGCCAGCAAAGAGACTAGCGGGAGTCGGGAGACCCAGTACTTC
>TRBV28|.|TRBJ2-7|.
CASSLVGRSYEQYF
TGTGCCAGCAGTTTAGTGGGCAGAAGCTACGAGCAGTACTTC
>TRBV23-1|TRBD1|TRBJ2-7|.
CASSHRDRGAKEQYF
TGCGCCAGCAGTCATCGGGACAGGGGAGCAAAGGAGCAGTACTTC
>TRBV7-8|.|TRBJ1-4|few
CASSSWSSREKLFF
TGTGCCAGCAGCTCGTGGTCAAGTCGGGAAAAACTGTTTTTT
>TRBV6-5|.|TRBJ1-2|few
CASSLRTPDSYGYTF
TGTGCCAGCAGTCTACGAACCCCGGACAGCTATGGCTACACCTTC
>TRBV12-1|.|TRBJ1-2|.
CASSNLGYGYTF
TGTGCCAGCAGCAACCTCGGCTATGGCTACACCTTC
>TRBV19|TRBD1|TRBJ1-1|.
CASFHIRQGGTEAFF
TGTGCCAGTTTCCATATCAGACAGGGAGGCACTGAAGCTTTCTTT
>TRBV5-1|.|TRBJ2-2|.
CASSLAPQGMATGELFF
TGCGCCAGCAGCTTGGCCCCACAGGGAATGGCCACCGGGGAGCTGTTTTTT
>TRBV4-2|.|TRBJ1-4|.
CASSPGDTNEKLFF
TGTGCCAGCAGCCCGGGGGACACTAATGAAAAACTGTTTTTT
>TRBV2|TRBD2|TRBJ2-7|.
CASKWGGSTSEAYEQYF
TGTGCCAGCAAGTGGGGAGGGTCTACCTCTGAGGCCTACGAGCAGTACTTC
>TRBV9|.|TRBJ2-2|.
CASSVGPATNTGELFF
TGTGCCAGCAGCGTAGGCCCAGCGACGAACACCGGGGAGCTGTTTTTT